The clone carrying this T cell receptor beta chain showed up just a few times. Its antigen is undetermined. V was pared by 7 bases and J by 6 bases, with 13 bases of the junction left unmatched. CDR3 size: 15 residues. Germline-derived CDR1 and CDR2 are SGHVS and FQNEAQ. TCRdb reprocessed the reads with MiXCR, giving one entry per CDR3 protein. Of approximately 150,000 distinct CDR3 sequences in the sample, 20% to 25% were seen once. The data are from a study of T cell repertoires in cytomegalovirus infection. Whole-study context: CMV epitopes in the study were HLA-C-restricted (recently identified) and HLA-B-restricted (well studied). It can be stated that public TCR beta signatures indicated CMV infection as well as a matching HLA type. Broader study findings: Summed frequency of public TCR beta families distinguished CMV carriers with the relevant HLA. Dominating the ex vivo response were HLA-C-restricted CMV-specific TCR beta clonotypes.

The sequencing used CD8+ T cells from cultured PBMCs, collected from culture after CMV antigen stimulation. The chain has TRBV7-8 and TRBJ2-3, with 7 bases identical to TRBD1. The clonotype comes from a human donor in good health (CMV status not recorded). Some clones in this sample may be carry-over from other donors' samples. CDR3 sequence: CASTILTGQLDTQYF. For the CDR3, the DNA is TGTGCCAGCACTATACTGACAGGGCAGTTGGATACGCAGTATTTT.